This T cell receptor beta chain was found in a study of blood T cell repertoires in COVID-19. Seattle patient enrollment occurred during active infection, with longitudinal follow-up thereafter. As originally analysed: Amplification with reference gene primers provided the estimates of nucleated cell counts. The protocol was immunoSEQ multiplex PCR, while the TCRdb copy is restricted to in-frame clones and leaves out a portion. The V and J calls and clone size are taken from that table; D and trimming were inferred from the DNA. The sample gives roughly 320,000 clones, 90% of which show up once; about 6% is in the top ten. Sequences were obtained from peripheral blood. This clonotype was sampled from a woman in her forties or fifties with COVID-19, enrolled during active disease.

The CDR3 DNA follows: TGTGCCAGCAGCGACGCGGGTAACGGGATCAGAGATACGCAGTATTTT. This sequence encodes CASSDAGNGIRDTQYF. The chain has TRBV6-2 or TRBV6-3 and TRBJ2-3; tentative D call: TRBD2 (5 bases). There are 16 residues in the CDR3. The V and J ends lost 6 bases and 5 bases respectively, with 21 bases between them. The germline V gene has CDR1 MNHEY and CDR2 SVGEGT.